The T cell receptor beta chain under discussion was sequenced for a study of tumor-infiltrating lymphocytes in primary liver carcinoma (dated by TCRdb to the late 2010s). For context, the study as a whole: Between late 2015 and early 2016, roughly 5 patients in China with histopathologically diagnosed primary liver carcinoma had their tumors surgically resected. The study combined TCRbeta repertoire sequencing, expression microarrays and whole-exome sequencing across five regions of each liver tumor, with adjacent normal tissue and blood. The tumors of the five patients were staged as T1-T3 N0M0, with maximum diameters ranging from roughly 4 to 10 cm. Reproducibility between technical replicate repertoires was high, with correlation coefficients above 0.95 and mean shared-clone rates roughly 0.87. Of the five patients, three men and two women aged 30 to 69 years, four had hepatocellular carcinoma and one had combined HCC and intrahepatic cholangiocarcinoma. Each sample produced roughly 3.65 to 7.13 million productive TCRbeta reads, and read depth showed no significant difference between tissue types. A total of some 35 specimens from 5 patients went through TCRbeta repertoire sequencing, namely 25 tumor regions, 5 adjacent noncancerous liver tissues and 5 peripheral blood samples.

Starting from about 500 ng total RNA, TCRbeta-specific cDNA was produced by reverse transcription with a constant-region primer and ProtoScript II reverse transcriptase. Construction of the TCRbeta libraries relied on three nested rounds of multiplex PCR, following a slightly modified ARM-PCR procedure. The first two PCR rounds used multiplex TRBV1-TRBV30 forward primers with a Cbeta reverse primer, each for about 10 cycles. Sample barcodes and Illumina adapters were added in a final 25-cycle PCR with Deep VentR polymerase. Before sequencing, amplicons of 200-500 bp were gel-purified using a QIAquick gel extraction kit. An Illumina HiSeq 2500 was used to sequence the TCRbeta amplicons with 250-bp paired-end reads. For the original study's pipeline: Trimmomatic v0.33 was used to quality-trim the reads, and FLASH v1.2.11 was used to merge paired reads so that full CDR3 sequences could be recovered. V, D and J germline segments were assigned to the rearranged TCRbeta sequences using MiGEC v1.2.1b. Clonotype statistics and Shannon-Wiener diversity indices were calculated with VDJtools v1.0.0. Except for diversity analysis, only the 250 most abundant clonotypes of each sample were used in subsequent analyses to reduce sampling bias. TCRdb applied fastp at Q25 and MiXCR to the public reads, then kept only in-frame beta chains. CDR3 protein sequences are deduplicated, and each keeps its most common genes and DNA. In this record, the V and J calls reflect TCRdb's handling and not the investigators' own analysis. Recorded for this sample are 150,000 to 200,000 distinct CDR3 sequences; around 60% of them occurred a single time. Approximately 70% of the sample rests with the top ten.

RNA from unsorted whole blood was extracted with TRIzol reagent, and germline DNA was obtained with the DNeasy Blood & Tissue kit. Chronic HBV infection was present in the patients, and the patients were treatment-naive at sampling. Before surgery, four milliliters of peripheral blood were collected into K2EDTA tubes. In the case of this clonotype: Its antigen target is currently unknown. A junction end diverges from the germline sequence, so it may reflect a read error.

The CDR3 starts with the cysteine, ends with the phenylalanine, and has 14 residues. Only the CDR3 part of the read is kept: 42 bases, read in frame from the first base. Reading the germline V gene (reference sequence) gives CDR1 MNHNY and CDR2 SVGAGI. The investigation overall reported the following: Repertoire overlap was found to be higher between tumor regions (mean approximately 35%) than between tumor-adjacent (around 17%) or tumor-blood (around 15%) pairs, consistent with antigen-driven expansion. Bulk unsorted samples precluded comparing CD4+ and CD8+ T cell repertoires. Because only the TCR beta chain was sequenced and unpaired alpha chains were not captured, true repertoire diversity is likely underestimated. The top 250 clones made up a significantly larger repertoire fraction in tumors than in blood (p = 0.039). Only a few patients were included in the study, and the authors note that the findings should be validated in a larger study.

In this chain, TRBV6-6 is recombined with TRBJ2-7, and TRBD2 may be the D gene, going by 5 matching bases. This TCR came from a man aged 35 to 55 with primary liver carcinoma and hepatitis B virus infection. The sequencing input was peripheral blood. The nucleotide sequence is TGTGCTAGCAGTTACTCGAACCAGACTATACAGCAGTACTTC. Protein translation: CASSYSNQTIQQYF.